The next 32 T cell receptor beta chains were all read from a single sample in a study of T cell repertoires in cytomegalovirus infection. TCRdb processed the reads anew with MiXCR; each CDR3 protein has one entry. The data contain more than 200,000 distinct CDR3 sequences, 8% to 9.5% of them seen just once; the ten biggest clones take up about 15%. Input material: PBMCs. These receptors all come from a human donor in good health (CMV status not recorded). Some clones in this sample may be carry-over from other donors' samples.

This chain joins TRBV14 and TRBJ2-1, with D hard to call. The CDR3 covers 17 residues. Germline values: CDR1 SGHDN, CDR2 FVKESK. Trimming cost V 2 bases and J 2 bases, with 16 bases left between them. This chain's CDR3 is CASSQPITAGPYNEQFF. CDR3 DNA: TGTGCCAGCAGCCAACCGATAACCGCAGGCCCCTACAATGAGCAGTTCTTC.

This clonotype showed up many times. This chain connects TRBV7-2 to TRBJ2-7; tentatively, D is TRBD2 (6 bases). Germline V gives CDR1 SGHTA, CDR2 FQGNSA. V was pared by 3 bases and J by 6 bases, with 15 bases between. The CDR3 extends over 14 amino acids. CDR3 nucleotides: TGTGCCAGCAGCTTTCCCGGCGGGATGAGCGAGCAGTACTTC. This gives the protein CASSFPGGMSEQYF.

Only a few counts were recorded for this clonotype. The chain is built from TRBV7-3 and TRBJ2-2; TRBD2 is a possible D gene (5 bases). The CDR3 totals 12 residues. Trimming took 8 bases from V and 6 from J, leaving 10 bases between them. Per germline, CDR1 SGHTA and CDR2 FQGTGA. The CDR3 region is CASASGAGELFF. CDR3 sequence (DNA): TGTGCCAGCGCCTCCGGGGCCGGGGAGCTGTTTTTT.

CDR3 DNA sequence: TGTGCCAGCAGCCCCCCTGGGGTAGGAAGGGAGACCCAGTACTTC. Residues: CASSPPGVGRETQYF. This chain links TRBV7-2 with TRBJ2-5; no clear D gene. V lost 5 bases and J lost 5, with 18 bases in between. This CDR3 comprises 15 residues. Germline V lookup: CDR1 SGHTA, CDR2 FQGNSA. Combining the CDR3 with reference TRBV7-2 and TRBJ2-5 gives the whole variable domain GAGVSQSPSNKVTEKGKDVELRCDPISGHTALYWYRQSLGQGLEFLIYFQGNSAPDKSGLPSDRFSAERTGGSVSTLTIQRTQQEDSAVYLCASSPPGVGRETQYFGPGTRLLVL.

This chain joins TRBV20-1 and TRBJ2-7; 10 positions agree with TRBD1. V gave up 5 bases and J gave up 4 bases; unmatched junction bases: 5. This CDR3 contains 13 residues. The germline CDR1 and CDR2 sequences are DFQATT and SNEGSKA (reference sequence). The CDR3 DNA reads as TGCAGTGCTCTTGGACAGGGGGGGTACGAGCAGTACTTC. Translated: CSALGQGGYEQYF.

At least ten counts were recorded for this clonotype. The chain has TRBV7-2 and TRBJ1-2; D not resolved. The CDR3 is 13 residues long. Per the germline V gene, CDR1 is SGHTA and CDR2 is FQGNSA. The V end lost 5 bases, the J end lost 8 bases, and 15 bases lay between the germline ends. The CDR3 region is CASSRTGETGYTF. The CDR3 DNA is TGTGCCAGCAGCCGAACCGGGGAAACCGGCTACACCTTC.

In this sample, this clonotype turned up a few times. This chain uses TRBV28 with TRBJ2-7; tentatively, D is TRBD1 or TRBD2 (5 bases each). Trimming shortened V by 8 bases and J by 0 bases, and 14 bases separated the two germline ends. This CDR3 has 14 residues. CDR1 and CDR2 from the germline V gene are MDHEN and SYDVKM. The CDR3 reads CASVRERSSYEQYF. Written as DNA, the CDR3 is TGTGCCAGCGTCAGGGAGAGGTCCTCCTACGAGCAGTACTTC.

Ten or more counts support this clonotype. V and J are TRBV6-2 or TRBV6-3 and TRBJ1-5; the D gene is possibly TRBD1 (6 bases). V gave up 5 bases and J gave up 4 bases, with 15 bases separating them. This CDR3 has 15 amino acids. Germline CDR1 and CDR2: MNHEY and SVGEGT. The CDR3 DNA is TGTGCCAGCAGTGAACAGGGTTTAAGGAATCAGCCCCAGCATTTT. This codes for CASSEQGLRNQPQHF.

This clonotype was recorded many times. V usage is TRBV7-8 and J usage is TRBJ2-5; D remains unclear. CDR1 is SGHVS, CDR2 FQNEAQ, per germline. Trimming pared 1 base from V and 3 bases from J, leaving 6 bases between. CDR3 size: 13 residues. This CDR3 reads CASSLGLEETQYF. The CDR3 DNA sequence: TGTGCCAGCAGCTTAGGCTTAGAAGAGACCCAGTACTTC.

This clonotype has a count of ten or more. The chain couples TRBV6-2 or TRBV6-3 to TRBJ2-6, with D unclear. V lost 2 bases and J lost 2, with 7 bases in between. This CDR3 comprises 15 residues. Germline loops: CDR1 MNHEY, CDR2 SVGEGT. CDR3 DNA: TGTGCCAGCAGTTACGAGAGGACTGGGGCCAACGTCCTGACTTTC. Its protein product is CASSYERTGANVLTF.

This clonotype was observed many times. The V call is TRBV7-6, the J call TRBJ2-2, with no clear D. Trimming took off 2 bases at V and 7 bases at J, with 11 bases between the two ends. This CDR3 spans 14 amino acids. The germline V gene has CDR1 SGHVS and CDR2 FNYEAQ. The CDR3 loop is CASSLFSWGGELFF. In DNA, the CDR3 is TGTGCCAGCAGCTTATTTAGTTGGGGCGGGGAGCTGTTTTTT.

This rearrangement joins TRBV30 to TRBJ1-5, with 8 nucleotides matching TRBD1. The CDR3 loop spans 14 amino acids. Germline assignment: CDR1 GTSNPN and CDR2 SVGIG (reference sequence). Trimming removed 5 bases from V and 1 base from J; junction bases left unmatched: 4. CDR3 bases: TGTGCCTGGGACCAGGGGGCCAGCAATCAGCCCCAGCATTTT. Translation: CAWDQGASNQPQHF.

The sample holds many counts of this clonotype. The chain joins TRBV19 to TRBJ1-2; D gene uncertain. The V gene's germline CDR1 is LNHDA and CDR2 SQIVND (reference sequence). This CDR3 comprises 13 residues. V was cut by 6 bases and J by 3 bases, with 11 bases left in between. The CDR3, as DNA: TGTGCCAGTAGAGCCCGTTGGGACTATGGCTACACCTTC. This encodes CASRARWDYGYTF.

This clonotype was observed a few times. V and J are TRBV27 and TRBJ2-7, with TRBD1 matching 9 bases. Germline CDR1 is MNHEY and CDR2 is SMNVEV (reference sequence). The CDR3 consists of 15 residues. Trimming removed 0 bases from V and 7 bases from J; junction bases left unmatched: 7. The CDR3 DNA reads as TGTGCCAGCAGTTTATCGGGACAGGGATTTCGGGAGCAGTACTTC. This codes for CASSLSGQGFREQYF.

Many counts were recorded for this clonotype. This chain uses TRBV6-2 or TRBV6-3 with TRBJ2-1; TRBD2 aligns across 15 bases. CDR1 is MNHEY, CDR2 SVGEGT, per germline. The CDR3 runs to 15 residues. With V trimmed by 8 bases and J by 7 bases, 6 bases remained unmatched. Written as DNA, the CDR3 is TGTGCCAGCCGACGGACTAGCGGGAGGGAAAATGAGCAGTTCTTC. It translates to CASRRTSGRENEQFF.

This clonotype appeared many times. The chain is built from TRBV20-1 and TRBJ2-3; 7 bases map to TRBD2. The CDR3 runs 12 residues. Germline CDR1 reads DFQATT; CDR2 reads SNEGSKA (reference sequence). J gave up 2 bases and V 7 bases, and 3 bases lay outside the gene matches. CDR3 residues: CSEAGITDTQYF. CDR3 coding DNA: TGCAGTGAAGCGGGGATCACAGATACGCAGTATTTT.

This clonotype was recorded only once. V is TRBV10-3 and J is TRBJ2-7; 9 positions agree with TRBD2. After removal of 7 bases from V and 3 bases from J, the junction contained 4 bases not matched to a gene. The germline CDR1 and CDR2 sequences are ENHRY and SYGVKD. CDR3 length: 13 amino acids. The DNA of the CDR3 is TGTGCCATCATGAGTAGCGGGAGCTACGAGCAGTACTTC. Translated: CAIMSSGSYEQYF.

The sample holds a few counts of this clonotype. J is TRBJ1-3 and V is TRBV29-1; D may be TRBD1 (6 bases). Germline assignment: CDR1 SQVTM and CDR2 ANQGSEA. This CDR3 is 13 amino acids long. Trimming took 3 bases from V and 0 from J, leaving 6 bases between them. As DNA, the CDR3 is TGCAGCGTTGAGGACAGCTCTGGAAACACCATATATTTT. Amino acids: CSVEDSSGNTIYF.

In DNA, the CDR3 is TGTGCCTGGAGTGTAAGGGCAGCGAGCTCCTACGAGCAGTACTTC. Protein product: CAWSVRAASSYEQYF. This rearrangement joins TRBV30 to TRBJ2-7; D not certain. This CDR3 region has 15 residues. V lost 0 bases and J lost 0, with 12 bases in between. CDR1 is GTSNPN, CDR2 SVGIG, per germline (reference sequence).

The chain carries TRBV11-2 and TRBJ2-7; the D gene is possibly TRBD2 (6 bases). Trimming stripped 3 bases from V and 6 bases from J, with 15 bases between. Germline V gives CDR1 SGHAT, CDR2 FQNNGV. There are 14 residues in the CDR3. CDR3 amino acids: CASSFLRAGGEQYF. Here the CDR3 DNA reads TGTGCCAGCAGCTTTCTTAGAGCCGGGGGCGAGCAGTACTTC.

This chain joins TRBV20-1 and TRBJ2-2, with D possibly being TRBD1 (6 bases). V was cut by 0 bases and J by 1 base, with 6 bases left in between. Germline loops: CDR1 DFQATT, CDR2 SNEGSKA (reference sequence). The CDR3 runs 14 residues. For the CDR3, the DNA is TGCAGTGCTAGAGAGGGACAGAACACCGGGGAGCTGTTTTTT. Its translation is CSAREGQNTGELFF.

This clonotype was recorded many times. V is TRBV19 and J is TRBJ2-5; D uncertain. Germline loops: CDR1 LNHDA, CDR2 SQIVND (reference sequence). The length of the CDR3 is 11 residues. The V end was cut by 6 bases, the J end by 2 bases, with 4 bases between. The CDR3 DNA is TGTGCCAGTAGACAGCAAGAGACCCAGTACTTC. Translated, it gives CASRQQETQYF.

This clonotype has at least ten counts. The V call is TRBV20-1, the J call TRBJ1-5; a weak D match, TRBD1 (5 bases). The V end was cut by 3 bases, the J end by 2 bases, with 8 bases between. The CDR3 runs 13 residues. Germline-derived CDR1 and CDR2 are DFQATT and SNEGSKA (reference sequence). CDR3 region: CSASQGGNQPQHF. The CDR3 DNA is TGCAGTGCTAGTCAGGGAGGCAATCAGCCCCAGCATTTT.

In its sample, this clonotype was seen many times. The V call is TRBV20-1, the J call TRBJ2-7; 7 bases fit TRBD1. The CDR3 covers 13 residues. V shed 3 bases, J shed 2 bases, and the junction held 4 bases outside the gene matches. CDR1 and CDR2 from the germline V gene are DFQATT and SNEGSKA (reference sequence). CDR3 amino acids: CSASRQGPYEQYF. The CDR3 bases are TGCAGTGCTAGTAGACAGGGTCCCTACGAGCAGTACTTC.

This clonotype was counted a few times. This sequence joins TRBV30 and TRBJ1-5; weak D call: TRBD1 (5 bases). Germline assignment: CDR1 GTSNPN and CDR2 SVGIG (reference sequence). Trimming cost V 4 bases and J 6 bases, with 19 bases left between them. The CDR3 spans 15 residues. CDR3 nucleotide sequence: TGTGCCTGGACTAAGGACCTAGGACATGGTCAGCCCCAGCATTTT. Protein product: CAWTKDLGHGQPQHF.

This clonotype was observed at least ten times. This sequence joins TRBV12-3 or TRBV12-4 and TRBJ2-5; 7 bases agree with TRBD2. This CDR3 has 15 residues. The V gene end was trimmed by 6 bases and the J gene end by 2 bases; junction bases not matched to a gene: 9. CDR3 region: CASSASGVAQETQYF. The CDR3 nucleotides read TGTGCCAGCAGCGCTAGCGGAGTAGCTCAAGAGACCCAGTACTTC.

There are many counts of this clonotype. J is TRBJ2-3 and V is TRBV29-1; 12 nucleotides agree with TRBD2. With V trimmed by 6 bases and J by 6 bases, 7 bases remained unmatched. CDR1 is SQVTM, CDR2 ANQGSEA, per germline. CDR3 length: 14 residues. CDR3: CSVLTSGSGDTQYF. The CDR3 DNA reads as TGCAGCGTACTGACTAGCGGGAGTGGGGATACGCAGTATTTT.

In its sample, this clonotype was seen a few times. V gene TRBV6-4 combines with J gene TRBJ2-3; the D gene is possibly TRBD2 (5 bases). There are 12 residues in the CDR3. Deletions cut 7 bases from V and 1 base from J, with 6 bases between. The V gene's germline CDR1 is MRHNA and CDR2 SNTAGT. The CDR3 loop reads CASTGGTDTQYF. DNA of the CDR3: TGTGCCAGCACCGGGGGCACAGATACGCAGTATTTT.

The rearrangement uses TRBV2 and TRBJ2-1, with D tentatively TRBD2 (6 bases). This CDR3 has 14 amino acids. The V end was cut by 7 bases, the J end by 5 bases, with 15 bases between. The germline V gene has CDR1 SNHLY and CDR2 FYNNEI. The CDR3: CASNFGGLDNEQFF. In nucleotides, the CDR3 is TGTGCCAGCAATTTCGGGGGACTTGACAATGAGCAGTTCTTC.

This clonotype was picked up many times. V and J are TRBV4-1 and TRBJ1-1; D is perhaps TRBD1 (5 bases). The CDR3 spans 15 residues. Germline V gene data show CDR1 as MGHRA and CDR2 as YSYEKL. Between the trimmed V and J ends, which lost 0 bases and 1 base, there was a span of 9 bases. CDR3 sequence: CASSQEVQGNTEAFF. The CDR3 DNA follows: TGCGCCAGCAGCCAAGAGGTTCAGGGGAACACTGAAGCTTTCTTT.

This clonotype was recorded at least ten times. V and J are TRBV7-2 and TRBJ1-1; no definite D call. The CDR3 has 15 residues. V lost 1 base to trimming and J lost 0 bases, with 9 bases between them. Germline-derived CDR1 and CDR2 are SGHTA and FQGNSA. The CDR3 loop is CASSLGTVMNTEAFF. CDR3 coding DNA: TGTGCCAGCAGCTTAGGTACGGTTATGAACACTGAAGCTTTCTTT.

This clonotype was seen ten or more times. This sequence joins TRBV19 and TRBJ1-1, with 7 bases fitting TRBD1. This CDR3 has 16 residues. Per the germline V gene, CDR1 is LNHDA and CDR2 is SQIVND (reference sequence). The junction had 13 bases not matched to a gene; V was cut back by 4 bases and J by 5 bases. CDR3 amino acids: CASSTPAGRGETEAFF. CDR3 DNA: TGTGCCAGTAGTACCCCCGCGGGCAGGGGGGAGACTGAAGCTTTCTTT.